This entry features one TCR beta chain sequence. Its antigen is unknown. No base quality information exists; no much larger clone differs at one position. These data are taken from a study of T cell responses to AZD1222 COVID-19 vaccine (dated by TCRdb to the early 2020s). About the study as a whole: A total of 233 trial participants underwent TCR sequencing, of whom about 200 had received two doses of AZD1222 and roughly 26 had received two doses of the MenACWY control vaccine. Trial participants were enrolled by age into subgroups of 18-55, 56-69 and 70-plus years, and around 150, 29 and 61 TCR-sequenced participants, respectively, were included in these subgroups.

The CDR3 regions of human TCRbeta chains were subjected to immunosequencing. As for the original processing: Repertoire TCRs were checked for matches against a reference library of SARS-CoV-2-specific TCRs that had been generated using the MIRA antigen-specificity platform. Breadth meant the fraction of unique TCRs that were SARS-CoV-2-associated, whereas depth meant the fraction of total T cells that were SARS-CoV-2-associated. Using the MIRA data, each spike-specific TCR was assigned both to the spike region to which the TCR was reactive and to a CD4 or CD8 class. Log10-transformed breadth and depth values were compared by one-way ANOVA with Sidak's multiple comparisons tests. Here the immuneACCESS table is served through TCRdb, limited to in-frame sequences with V and J called. Missing clones are a known gap in these copies; in checked studies unresolved V genes cover under half, and the rest lacks a known reason. For V, J and clone size, that table is used; D and trimming come from the DNA. Recorded for this sample are 150,000 to 200,000 clones; approximately 94% of them occurred a single time. The ten largest make up 3.6% of the sample.

The V and J ends are trimmed by 0 bases and 6 bases, leaving 10 bases between them. Per the germline V gene, SGDLS is the CDR1 and YYNGEE is the CDR2. From the cysteine up to the phenylalanine, the CDR3 has a length of 14 residues. The CDR3 DNA has 42 bases and is translated from base 1. The full study reports these points: In the small 56-69-year group, the increase in depth fell short of significance, most likely because of low power. Participants were mostly white British and included more females than males, and it was suggested by the authors that clonal diversity may have been underestimated. After two AZD1222 doses, both the breadth and the depth of spike-specific TCRs were significantly higher than at day 0 and than in MenACWY recipients. Because no day 14 peak-response samples were available, repertoires were characterized only after the peak T cell response. CD4 TCRs associated with the vaccine covered the entire spike protein, and the dominant responses were in regions 160-218 and 743-854. Only six AZD1222 recipients were SARS-CoV-2 seropositive at baseline, limiting conclusions about previously exposed vaccinees. Reportedly, close to half of the unique spike-specific TCRs recognized epitopes lying outside the regions that are mutated in the B.1.351 and B.1.1.7 variants.

Taken with the paper, the label for time point translates to: about 28 days (+/-7) after the second vaccine dose. According to the study, the label for this sample's treatment or condition signals: meningococcal conjugate vaccine given as trial control. Vaccinee samples were obtained from the UK trials COV001 and COV002, which included a single-blind randomized controlled phase 2/3 trial of AZD1222 (ChAdOx1 nCoV-19) in healthy adults. For TCRbeta chain sequencing, PBMC samples were collected from trial participants at day 0 and at day 28 after the second dose. The starting material was peripheral blood, obtained 28 days after the second dose of the MenACWY control vaccine. This sequence was found in an adult who received the MenACWY meningococcal vaccine as a control. The rearrangement combines TRBV9 with TRBJ1-5, with no D gene named confidently. The bases read TGTGCCAGCAGCGTAGGTACGGCAGGTCAGCCCCAGCATTTT. This codes for CASSVGTAGQPQHF.